Presented here are 26 T cell receptor beta chains from one specimen sequenced in a study of monozygotic twins with inflammatory bowel disease. TCRdb reanalyzed the 5' RACE reads and collapses them to one entry per CDR3 protein, without DNA. The table for this sample gives 300,000 to 400,000 distinct CDR3 sequences. Sequencing input: blood. The receptors shown here come from a human donor with ulcerative colitis or Crohn's disease, or a healthy co-twin of an affected twin (not recorded which).

The rearrangement links TRBV5-4 to TRBJ2-7. The germline V gene has CDR1 SGHNT and CDR2 YYREEE (reference sequence). This CDR3 has 13 residues. CDR3 region: CASSIVDVGEQYF.

The chain carries TRBV20-1 and TRBJ1-1; with no DNA, the TCRdb D assignment of TRBD1 cannot be verified. Germline values: CDR1 DFQATT, CDR2 SNEGSKA (reference sequence). The CDR3 has 13 residues. This CDR3 reads CSASGTVNTEAFF.

CDR3 sequence: CASSLDSGGGQETQYF. J is TRBJ2-5 and V is TRBV19; TCRdb returns TRBD2, unconfirmable since there is no DNA. Germline V gene sequence: CDR1 LNHDA, CDR2 SQIVND (reference sequence). This CDR3 region has 16 residues.

The chain uses TRBV6-6 and TRBJ2-7. CDR3 length equals 14 residues. Germline V CDR1 and CDR2: MNHNY, SVGAGI (reference sequence). Here the CDR3 reads CASGPFGVSYEQYF.

The J gene is TRBJ2-7, the V gene TRBV5-4; the D call of TRBD1 rests on TCRdb alone, since no DNA is present to check it. The CDR3 consists of 14 residues. Germline CDR1 SGHNT, CDR2 YYREEE (reference sequence). This CDR3 is CASSLEGQSYEQYF.

The V and J genes are TRBV7-2 and TRBJ2-3; TCRdb outputs TRBD2, but without DNA this stays unchecked. CDR3 size: 19 residues. Germline loops: CDR1 SGHTA, CDR2 FQGNSA. CDR3 protein: CASSLAGSGGLGSTDTQYF.

The gene calls are TRBV7-2 and TRBJ1-5. The CDR3 is 16 residues long. Germline CDR1 reads SGHTA; CDR2 reads FQGNSA. Here the CDR3 reads CASSPDARYSNQPQHF.

The J gene is TRBJ2-3, the V gene TRBV7-3; TCRdb lists TRBD1, though no DNA is available to test this call. Germline CDR1 is SGHTA and CDR2 is FQGTGA. This CDR3 is built from 15 residues. The CDR3 protein is CASRTGPASTDTQYF.

This CDR3 reads CASGQDIHMGPLEQYF. The chain carries TRBV4-1 and TRBJ2-7; the TCRdb D gene call, TRBD1, has no DNA to confirm it. Germline V gene data show CDR1 as MGHRA and CDR2 as YSYEKL. This CDR3 region has 16 residues.

This chain uses TRBV5-1 with TRBJ2-7; the D call of TRBD2 rests on TCRdb alone, since no DNA is present to check it. Germline lookup yields CDR1 SGHRS and CDR2 YFSETQ. This CDR3 region has 14 residues. The CDR3 sequence is CASSLREVLYEQYF.

The rearrangement links TRBV20-1 to TRBJ2-7; the D call of TRBD2 rests on TCRdb alone, since no DNA is present to check it. CDR1 is DFQATT, CDR2 SNEGSKA, per germline (reference sequence). CDR3 length: 14 amino acids. CDR3 region: CSAGRQAASYEQYF.

The chain is built from TRBV12-3 or TRBV12-4 and TRBJ1-2. The CDR3 is made up of 14 amino acids. This chain's CDR3 is CASSSGVGGGGYTF.

This chain joins TRBV2 and TRBJ2-2. CDR3 length equals 13 residues. Germline CDR1 and CDR2: SNHLY and FYNNEI. CDR3 protein: CASSEDGTGELFF.

The chain is built from TRBV6-1 and TRBJ2-7; without DNA, the TCRdb call of TRBD1 cannot be checked. The CDR3 is 15 residues long. The germline V gene encodes CDR1 MNHNS and CDR2 SASEGT. This chain's CDR3 is CASSDDRGRVSEQYF.

The gene calls are TRBV19 and TRBJ2-6. The germline CDR1 and CDR2 sequences are LNHDA and SQIVND (reference sequence). The CDR3 runs to 15 residues. CDR3 in amino acids: CATSNLASGANVLTF.

The V and J genes are TRBV6-2 or TRBV6-3 and TRBJ2-2. CDR3 length: 14 residues. CDR1 and CDR2 (germline): MNHEY, SVGEGT. CDR3 loop: CASSYSKGTGELFF.

This chain joins TRBV14 and TRBJ2-2. The CDR3 covers 13 residues. Germline V lookup: CDR1 SGHDN, CDR2 FVKESK. The CDR3 reads CASSQGHTGELFF.

The chain combines TRBV5-1 with TRBJ2-3. This CDR3 has 13 residues. Germline values: CDR1 SGHRS, CDR2 YFSETQ. The CDR3 sequence is CASRLTGADTQYF.

This rearrangement joins TRBV28 to TRBJ2-7; TCRdb outputs TRBD1, but without DNA this stays unchecked. The CDR3 has 16 amino acids. Germline-derived CDR1 and CDR2 are MDHEN and SYDVKM. CDR3 sequence: CASTISYGTGAIQQYF.

This chain joins TRBV19 and TRBJ1-2; TCRdb reports TRBD1, a call that lacks DNA to check it against. The germline CDR1 and CDR2 sequences are LNHDA and SQIVND (reference sequence). The CDR3 sequence is 15 residues long. CDR3 protein: CASSIGQDRPYGYTF.

The J gene is TRBJ1-1, the V gene TRBV4-1. CDR3 length: 16 amino acids. Germline V gives CDR1 MGHRA, CDR2 YSYEKL. Here the CDR3 reads CASSQAKWSANTEAFF.

The V call is TRBV5-1, the J call TRBJ1-6; TCRdb's D call, TRBD1, is unchecked because there is no DNA. The CDR3 totals 15 residues. CDR1 and CDR2 from the germline V gene are SGHRS and YFSETQ. CDR3 loop: CASSQSGTGTSPLHF.

This sequence joins TRBV9 and TRBJ2-3; the D call from TCRdb, TRBD2, cannot be confirmed without DNA. The CDR3 sequence is 15 residues long. Germline CDR1 is SGDLS and CDR2 is YYNGEE. The CDR3 reads CASSPTGGKVDTQYF.

This chain uses TRBV6-2 or TRBV6-3 with TRBJ2-7; the TCRdb call, TRBD1, lacks DNA for checking. The CDR3 length is 14 residues. CDR1 MNHEY and CDR2 SVGEGT come from the germline V gene. The CDR3 sequence: CASSKNREIDEQYF.

The rearrangement uses TRBV13 and TRBJ1-3. Germline loops: CDR1 PRHDT, CDR2 FYEKMQ (reference sequence). The CDR3 sequence is 14 residues long. Here the CDR3 reads CASSPNVPGNTIYF.

The chain joins TRBV28 to TRBJ1-1. Germline V gene sequence: CDR1 MDHEN, CDR2 SYDVKM. The CDR3 spans 12 residues. The CDR3 loop is CASSTWDTEAFF.